The 25 T cell receptor beta chains below all came from one sample that was sequenced in a study of T cell responses to AZD1222 COVID-19 vaccine. Assay: immunoSEQ multiplex PCR; the TCRdb copy retains only in-frame clones and omits some. The sample has around 78,000 clones, 75% to 95% seen once. Here the sequenced sample was peripheral blood, taken on day 0 of MenACWY control vaccination. The receptors shown here come from an adult in good health.

The gene calls are TRBV16 and TRBJ1-1, with a weak D call TRBD1 (5 bases). Germline V gene lookup returns CDR1 KGHSY and CDR2 FQNENV. The CDR3 is 14 amino acids. Trimming removed 4 bases at V and 4 bases at J, with 13 bases between. In DNA form, the CDR3 reads TGTGCCAGCAGCCCGGGGGACGCGAGCACTGAAGCTTTCTTT. This gives the protein CASSPGDASTEAFF.

The gene calls are TRBV15 and TRBJ2-7, with a tentative D call TRBD1 (5 bases). Trimming pared 1 base from V and 3 bases from J, leaving 13 bases between. Germline loops: CDR1 LNHNV, CDR2 YYDKDF (reference sequence). This CDR3 spans 15 amino acids. The DNA of the CDR3 is TGTGCCACCAGCAGAGGGACATTGGAATACTACGAGCAGTACTTC. Amino acid sequence: CATSRGTLEYYEQYF.

This clone showed up just a few times. This chain uses TRBV6-4 with TRBJ1-5; D is uncertain. The V gene lost 6 bases and the J gene lost 2 bases, with 11 bases spanning the gap. Germline V gene lookup returns CDR1 MRHNA and CDR2 SNTAGT. The CDR3 covers 14 residues. CDR3 nucleotides: TGTGCCAGCAGCCCCAGAGGTGGCAATCAGCCCCAGCATTTT. It is translated as CASSPRGGNQPQHF.

The chain uses TRBV19 and TRBJ2-2; D unclear. Trimming removed 8 bases at V and 6 bases at J, with 13 bases between. From germline, CDR1 is LNHDA and CDR2 SQIVND (reference sequence). CDR3 length equals 13 residues. The CDR3 DNA reads TGTGCCAGTGGGGATTTAGGTGCCGGGGAGCTGTTTTTT. Its protein product is CASGDLGAGELFF. Full variable domain (remainder filled in from reference TRBV19 and TRBJ2-2): DGGITQSPKYLFRKEGQNVTLSCEQNLNHDAMYWYRQDPGQGLRLIYYSQIVNDFQKGDIAEGYSVSREKKESFPLTVTSAQKNPTAFYLCASGDLGAGELFFGEGSRLTVL.

J is TRBJ2-1 and V is TRBV19; no definite D call. Trimming cost V 6 bases and J 3 bases, with 12 bases left between them. Germline loops: CDR1 LNHDA, CDR2 SQIVND (reference sequence). The CDR3 runs to 14 residues. The CDR3 DNA follows: TGTGCCAGTAGCCTCACGAACTACTACAATGAGCAGTTCTTC. This translates into CASSLTNYYNEQFF.

This chain connects TRBV29-1 to TRBJ1-1, with a possible D match to TRBD1 (6 bases). This CDR3 is 10 amino acids long. V dropped 7 bases and J dropped 8 bases, with 11 bases sitting between them. CDR1 and CDR2 (germline): SQVTM, ANQGSEA. The CDR3 spells CSARTAEAFF. CDR3 bases: TGCAGCGCCAGGACAGCAGAAGCTTTCTTT. Together with reference TRBV29-1 and TRBJ1-1, the CDR3 gives the full variable domain: SAVISQKPSRDICQRGTSLTIQCQVDSQVTMMFWYRQQPGQSLTLIATANQGSEATYESGFVIDKFPISRPNLTFSTLTVSNMSPEDSSIYLCSARTAEAFFGQGTRLTVV.

V is TRBV4-3 and J is TRBJ2-6, with a tentative D call TRBD1 (6 bases). V lost 1 base and J 0 bases, leaving 7 bases between the germline ends. This CDR3 comprises 16 residues. CDR1 and CDR2 (germline): LGHNA, YSLEER. The DNA for the CDR3 is TGCGCCAGCAGCCAAGTAGGGGGCTCTGGGGCCAACGTCCTGACTTTC. Translating gives CASSQVGGSGANVLTF.

This chain joins TRBV27 and TRBJ2-5, with TRBD2 matching over 8 bases. The CDR3 is made up of 15 amino acids. The junction had 11 bases not matched to a gene; V was cut back by 7 bases and J by 4 bases. CDR1 and CDR2 from the germline V gene are MNHEY and SMNVEV (reference sequence). The CDR3 spells CASNDRGGPGETQYF. The CDR3 DNA reads as TGTGCCAGCAATGACCGGGGGGGGCCGGGAGAGACCCAGTACTTC.

This chain joins TRBV27 and TRBJ1-2, with D unclear. The V gene lost 5 bases and the J gene lost 3 bases, with 16 bases spanning the gap. CDR1 is MNHEY, CDR2 SMNVEV, per germline (reference sequence). The CDR3 is 15 residues long. The CDR3 region is CASSPGSPGDYGYTF. The DNA of the CDR3 is TGTGCCAGCAGTCCAGGTTCCCCCGGGGACTATGGCTACACCTTC.

This clone was counted between two and nine times. The V and J genes are TRBV7-9 and TRBJ2-1; 7 bases are shared with TRBD2. Per the germline V gene, CDR1 is SEHNR and CDR2 is FQNEAQ (reference sequence). Trimming at V came to 2 bases and at J to 4 bases, leaving 11 bases not matched to a gene. The CDR3 covers 17 residues. For the CDR3, the DNA is TGTGCCAGCAGCTTAAGCCGGGACTACCCGCGATACAATGAGCAGTTCTTC. Its protein product is CASSLSRDYPRYNEQFF.

The gene calls are TRBV7-2 and TRBJ2-1; D gene unclear. V was pared by 0 bases and J by 10 bases, with 10 bases between. Per germline, CDR1 SGHTA and CDR2 FQGNSA. The CDR3 is 13 residues long. The CDR3 DNA reads TGTGCCAGCAGCTTAGCGTCCACCCCCGAGCAGTTCTTC. Protein: CASSLASTPEQFF.

This chain joins TRBV6-1 and TRBJ1-2; no firm D call. Trimming pared 2 bases from V and 4 bases from J, leaving 11 bases between. CDR3 length: 14 amino acids. Germline CDR1 MNHNS, CDR2 SASEGT. CDR3: CASSESGKVYGYTF. The DNA for the CDR3 is TGTGCCAGCAGTGAAAGTGGAAAGGTCTATGGCTACACCTTC.

The CDR3 here is CASIPPGADEQFF. Here the CDR3 DNA reads TGTGCCAGCATTCCCCCAGGGGCGGATGAGCAGTTCTTC. This rearrangement joins TRBV6-5 to TRBJ2-1; the D gene is possibly TRBD1 (6 bases). CDR1 is MNHEY, CDR2 SVGAGI, per germline. CDR3 length: 13 amino acids. V lost 7 bases and J lost 8, with 15 bases in between.

The CDR3 reads CASSPLSGGLSYEQYF. CDR3 sequence (DNA): TGTGCCAGCAGCCCTCTCTCGGGGGGGCTCTCCTACGAGCAGTACTTC. This chain links TRBV14 with TRBJ2-7; 8 bases line up with TRBD2. J lost 0 bases, V lost 4 bases, and 8 bases had no gene match. Germline-derived CDR1 and CDR2 are SGHDN and FVKESK. The CDR3 sequence is 16 residues long.

The rearrangement joins TRBV5-5 to TRBJ2-3, with D perhaps TRBD2 (7 bases). The germline V and J ends were trimmed by 4 bases and 3 bases, with 18 bases remaining between them. CDR1 is SGHKS and CDR2 is YYEKEE in the germline V gene (reference sequence). CDR3 length equals 16 residues. CDR3 in amino acids: CASSQGPLGGTDTQYF. The CDR3 coding sequence is TGTGCCAGCAGCCAGGGGCCTTTGGGGGGGACAGATACGCAGTATTTT.

The CDR3 DNA reads TGTGCCAGCAGTCCCTCCACAGCCTACGAGCAGTACTTC. Protein: CASSPSTAYEQYF. The chain links TRBV6-2 or TRBV6-3 to TRBJ2-7; D gene uncertain. V lost 5 bases to trimming and J lost 2 bases, with 10 bases between them. The CDR3 sequence is 13 residues long. CDR1 MNHEY and CDR2 SVGEGT come from the germline V gene.

V gene TRBV7-2 combines with J gene TRBJ1-5; unclear D gene. The CDR3 has 14 residues. The V gene's germline CDR1 is SGHTA and CDR2 FQGNSA. V was pared by 5 bases and J by 1 base, with 9 bases between. Here the CDR3 DNA reads TGTGCCAGCAGCCGGGCAGGCAGCAATCAGCCCCAGCATTTT. Translation gives CASSRAGSNQPQHF.

The chain links TRBV27 to TRBJ2-3; 12 positions match TRBD2. CDR1 MNHEY and CDR2 SMNVEV come from the germline V gene (reference sequence). This CDR3 comprises 17 residues. With 2 bases clipped from V and 1 base from J, the junction kept 4 bases outside the gene matches. As DNA, the CDR3 is TGTGCCAGCAGTTTACTGGCTAGCGGGAGGGGCACAGATACGCAGTATTTT. As protein: CASSLLASGRGTDTQYF.

CDR3 nucleotides: TGTGCCAGCAGCACAAACTACGAGCAGTACTTC. This translates into CASSTNYEQYF. This chain uses TRBV7-8 with TRBJ2-7; D is unclear. This CDR3 has 11 amino acids. V was clipped by 5 bases and J by 3 bases, with 5 bases between them. Per the germline V gene, CDR1 is SGHVS and CDR2 is FQNEAQ.

The chain is built from TRBV14 and TRBJ1-1; D might be TRBD1 (6 bases). V was pared by 3 bases and J by 8 bases, with 13 bases between. From germline, CDR1 is SGHDN and CDR2 FVKESK. CDR3 length: 13 amino acids. In DNA, the CDR3 is TGTGCCAGCAGCCAGGGTCAGGGGTCGGAAGCTTTCTTT. Its translation: CASSQGQGSEAFF.

V and J are TRBV30 and TRBJ2-7, with unresolved D. CDR1 is GTSNPN and CDR2 is SVGIG in the germline V gene (reference sequence). The CDR3 loop spans 11 amino acids. The V and J ends lost 0 bases and 6 bases respectively, with 6 bases between them. CDR3 amino acids: CAWSVQSEQYF. DNA for the CDR3: TGTGCCTGGAGTGTACAAAGCGAGCAGTACTTC.

This clone has a single count. V is TRBV28 and J is TRBJ2-3; TRBD2 matches at 10 bases. The V gene end was trimmed by 6 bases and the J gene end by 7 bases; junction bases not matched to a gene: 10. The CDR3 runs 15 residues. Per germline, CDR1 MDHEN and CDR2 SYDVKM. CDR3 residues: CASSVALAGVYTQYF. The CDR3, as DNA: TGTGCCAGCAGCGTAGCTCTAGCGGGAGTTTATACGCAGTATTTT.

The V and J genes are TRBV7-3 and TRBJ2-7; D perhaps matches TRBD2 (6 bases). The V and J ends lost 0 bases and 3 bases respectively, with 9 bases between them. Per the germline V gene, CDR1 is SGHTA and CDR2 is FQGTGA. The CDR3 extends over 14 amino acids. The CDR3 DNA reads TGTGCCAGCAGCTTAACATCCGGGAGCTACGAGCAGTACTTC. Protein: CASSLTSGSYEQYF.

The chain combines TRBV5-4 with TRBJ2-1; no clear D. CDR3 length: 12 amino acids. Germline CDR1 reads SGHNT; CDR2 reads YYREEE (reference sequence). Trimming took 3 bases from V and 6 from J, leaving 7 bases between them. The CDR3 nucleotides are TGTGCCAGCAGCTCAACCCTCAATGAGCAGTTCTTC. It yields the protein CASSSTLNEQFF.

V and J are TRBV21-1 and TRBJ1-3. TRBV21-1 is a recognized pseudogene. This CDR3 comprises 17 residues. CDR3 in DNA: TGTGCCAGCACCCCGGGACTCCCGCTTCTCTCTGGAAACACCATATATTTT. This sequence encodes CASTPGLPLLSGNTIYF.